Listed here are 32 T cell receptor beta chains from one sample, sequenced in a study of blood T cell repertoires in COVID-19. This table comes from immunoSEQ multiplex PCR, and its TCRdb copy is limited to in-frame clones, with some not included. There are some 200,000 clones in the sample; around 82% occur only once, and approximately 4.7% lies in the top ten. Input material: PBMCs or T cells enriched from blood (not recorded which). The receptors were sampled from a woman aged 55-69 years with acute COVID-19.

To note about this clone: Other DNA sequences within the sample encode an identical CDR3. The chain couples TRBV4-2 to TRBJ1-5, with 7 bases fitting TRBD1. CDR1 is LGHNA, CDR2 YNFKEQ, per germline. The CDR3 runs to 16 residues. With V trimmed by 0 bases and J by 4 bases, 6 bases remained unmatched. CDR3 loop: CASSQDPQGGNQPQHF. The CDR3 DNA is TGTGCCAGCAGCCAAGACCCCCAGGGGGGAAATCAGCCCCAGCATTTT.

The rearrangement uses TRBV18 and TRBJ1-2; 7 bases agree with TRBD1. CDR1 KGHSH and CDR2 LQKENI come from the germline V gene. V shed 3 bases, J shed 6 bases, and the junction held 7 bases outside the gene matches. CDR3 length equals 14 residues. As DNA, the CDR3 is TGTGCCAGCTCACCCCGGGAACAGGGGAATGGCTACACCTTC. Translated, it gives CASSPREQGNGYTF.

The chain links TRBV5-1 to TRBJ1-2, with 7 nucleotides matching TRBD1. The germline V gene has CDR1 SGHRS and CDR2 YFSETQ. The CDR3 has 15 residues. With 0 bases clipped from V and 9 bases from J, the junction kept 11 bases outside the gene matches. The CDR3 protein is CASSLGTGPEGRYTF. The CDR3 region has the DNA TGCGCCAGCAGCTTGGGGACAGGCCCCGAGGGGCGCTACACCTTC.

CDR3 nucleotide sequence: TGTGCTAGTGGACCCCACCACGGGGTGAACACTGAAGCTTTCTTT. As protein: CASGPHHGVNTEAFF. The rearrangement uses TRBV12-5 and TRBJ1-1; no firm D call. Looked up from germline, CDR1 is LGHNT and CDR2 is FRNRAP. V shed 6 bases and J shed 0 bases, with 14 bases lying between them. CDR3 length: 15 amino acids.

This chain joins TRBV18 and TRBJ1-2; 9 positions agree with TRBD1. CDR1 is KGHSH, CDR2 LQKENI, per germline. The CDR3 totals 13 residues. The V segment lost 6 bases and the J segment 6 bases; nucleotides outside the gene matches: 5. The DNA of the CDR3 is TGTGCCAGCTCCCAGGGACAGGGTAATGGCTACACCTTC. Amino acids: CASSQGQGNGYTF.

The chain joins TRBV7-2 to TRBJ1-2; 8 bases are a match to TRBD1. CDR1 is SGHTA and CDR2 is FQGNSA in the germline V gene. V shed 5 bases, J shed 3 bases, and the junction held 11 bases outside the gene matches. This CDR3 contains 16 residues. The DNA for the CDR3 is TGTGCCAGCAGCCCGCGCGAAACAGGGGGGCACTATGGCTACACCTTC. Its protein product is CASSPRETGGHYGYTF.

CDR3 bases: TGTGCCAGCAGCTTAGACAGCCCCTCTGGGGCCAACGTCCTGACTTTC. Its protein product is CASSLDSPSGANVLTF. J is TRBJ2-6 and V is TRBV7-6, with unresolved D. This CDR3 is built from 16 residues. V lost 1 base, J lost 0 bases, and 7 bases lay in between. Looked up from germline, CDR1 is SGHVS and CDR2 is FNYEAQ.

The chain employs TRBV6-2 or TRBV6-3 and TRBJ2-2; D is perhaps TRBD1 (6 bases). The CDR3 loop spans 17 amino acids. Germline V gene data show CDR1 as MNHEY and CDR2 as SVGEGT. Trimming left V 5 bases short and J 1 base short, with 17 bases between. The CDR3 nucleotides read TGTGCCAGCAGTGCGGAAAGGGGGTCAAGGAACACCGGGGAGCTGTTTTTT. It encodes CASSAERGSRNTGELFF.

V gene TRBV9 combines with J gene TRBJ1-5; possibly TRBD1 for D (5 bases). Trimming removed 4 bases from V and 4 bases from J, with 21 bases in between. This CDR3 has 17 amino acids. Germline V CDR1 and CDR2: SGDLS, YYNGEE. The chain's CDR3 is CASSPGSERALNQPQHF. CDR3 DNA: TGTGCCAGCAGCCCAGGGTCCGAAAGGGCCCTAAATCAGCCCCAGCATTTT. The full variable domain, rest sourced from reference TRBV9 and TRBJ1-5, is DSGVTQTPKHLITATGQRVTLRCSPRSGDLSVYWYQQSLDQGLQFLIQYYNGEERAKGNILERFSAQQFPDLHSELNLSSLELGDSALYFCASSPGSERALNQPQHFGDGTRLSIL.

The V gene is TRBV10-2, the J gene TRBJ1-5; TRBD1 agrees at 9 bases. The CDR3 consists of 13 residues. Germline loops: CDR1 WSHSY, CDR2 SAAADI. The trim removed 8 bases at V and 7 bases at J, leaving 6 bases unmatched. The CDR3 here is CASAGQGGQPQHF. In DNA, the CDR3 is TGCGCCAGCGCGGGACAGGGAGGCCAGCCCCAGCATTTT.

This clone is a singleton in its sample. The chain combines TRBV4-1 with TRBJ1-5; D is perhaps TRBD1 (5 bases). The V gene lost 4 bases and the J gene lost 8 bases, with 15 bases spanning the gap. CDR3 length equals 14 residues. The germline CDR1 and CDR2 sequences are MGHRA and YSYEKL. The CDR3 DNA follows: TGCGCCAGCAGCCTGGGCTTGGCAGGGAAGCCCCAGCATTTT. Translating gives CASSLGLAGKPQHF.

CDR3: CASTRRVFYTF. In nucleotides, the CDR3 is TGCGCCAGCACTCGGAGGGTCTTCTACACCTTC. V and J are TRBV23-1 and TRBJ1-2, with D unclear. TRBV23-1 is classed as an ORF, of uncertain function. Trimming cost V 7 bases and J 10 bases, with 13 bases left between them. This CDR3 has 11 amino acids.

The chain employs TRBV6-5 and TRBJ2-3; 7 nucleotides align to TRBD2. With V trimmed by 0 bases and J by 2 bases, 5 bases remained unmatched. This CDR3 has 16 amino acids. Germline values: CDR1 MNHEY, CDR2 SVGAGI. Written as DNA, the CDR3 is TGTGCCAGCAGTTACTCGCCAGCGGGGTACACAGATACGCAGTATTTT. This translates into CASSYSPAGYTDTQYF.

This CDR3 is CASSLGTPPTGELFF. CDR3 sequence (DNA): TGTGCCAGCAGCTTGGGGACTCCCCCGACCGGGGAGCTGTTTTTT. This chain connects TRBV7-2 to TRBJ2-2; D is perhaps TRBD2 (6 bases). In germline, CDR1 is SGHTA, CDR2 FQGNSA. The V end was cut by 3 bases, the J end by 5 bases, with 13 bases between. The CDR3 is 15 residues long.

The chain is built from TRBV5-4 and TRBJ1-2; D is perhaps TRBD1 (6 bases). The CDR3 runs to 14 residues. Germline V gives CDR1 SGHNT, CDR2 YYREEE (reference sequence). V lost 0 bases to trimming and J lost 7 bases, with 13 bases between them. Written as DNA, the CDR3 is TGTGCCAGCAGCTTGGGGACAGCGTATTTTGGCTACACCTTC. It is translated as CASSLGTAYFGYTF.

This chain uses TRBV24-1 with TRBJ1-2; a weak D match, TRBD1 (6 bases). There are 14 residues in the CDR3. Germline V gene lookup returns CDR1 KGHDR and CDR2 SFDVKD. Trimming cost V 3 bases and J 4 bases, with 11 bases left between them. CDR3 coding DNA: TGTGCCACCAGTGATCCCGGGACATTCTATGGCTACACCTTC. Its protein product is CATSDPGTFYGYTF.

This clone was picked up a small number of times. The CDR3 reads CSVEGDREFGNEQFF. The CDR3, as DNA: TGCAGCGTTGAGGGGGACAGGGAATTTGGGAATGAGCAGTTCTTC. This chain joins TRBV29-1 and TRBJ2-1, with 9 positions matching TRBD1. Trimming removed 3 bases from V and 7 bases from J; junction bases left unmatched: 10. Germline CDR1 is SQVTM and CDR2 is ANQGSEA. The length of the CDR3 is 15 residues.

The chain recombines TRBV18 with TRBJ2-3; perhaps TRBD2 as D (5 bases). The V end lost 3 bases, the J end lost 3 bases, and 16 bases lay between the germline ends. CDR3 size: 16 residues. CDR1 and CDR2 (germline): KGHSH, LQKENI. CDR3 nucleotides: TGTGCCAGCTCACCTAGAGGGTCGGCAGGAACAGATACGCAGTATTTT. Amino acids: CASSPRGSAGTDTQYF. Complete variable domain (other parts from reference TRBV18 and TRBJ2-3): NAGVMQNPRHLVRRRGQEARLRCSPMKGHSHVYWYRQLPEEGLKFMVYLQKENIIDESGMPKERFSAEFPKEGPSILRIQQVVRGDSAAYFCASSPRGSAGTDTQYFGPGTRLTVL.

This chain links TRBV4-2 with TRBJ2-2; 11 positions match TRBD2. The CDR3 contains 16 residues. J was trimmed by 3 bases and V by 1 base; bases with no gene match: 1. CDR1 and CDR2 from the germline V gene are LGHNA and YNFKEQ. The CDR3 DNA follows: TGTGCCAGCAGCCAAGTACTAGCGGGAGACACCGGGGAGCTGTTTTTT. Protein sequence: CASSQVLAGDTGELFF.

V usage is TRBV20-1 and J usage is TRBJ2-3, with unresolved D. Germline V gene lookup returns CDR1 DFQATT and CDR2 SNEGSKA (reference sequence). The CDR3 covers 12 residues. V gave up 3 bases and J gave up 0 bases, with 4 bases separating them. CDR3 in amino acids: CSASTSTDTQYF. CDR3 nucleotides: TGCAGTGCTAGTACTAGCACAGATACGCAGTATTTT.

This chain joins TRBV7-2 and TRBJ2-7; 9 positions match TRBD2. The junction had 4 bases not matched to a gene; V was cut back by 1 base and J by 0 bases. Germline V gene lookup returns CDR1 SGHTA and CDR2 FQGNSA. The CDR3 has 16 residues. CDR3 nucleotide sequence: TGTGCCAGCAGCTTAGGTCTAGCGGGGTCCTCCTACGAGCAGTACTTC. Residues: CASSLGLAGSSYEQYF.

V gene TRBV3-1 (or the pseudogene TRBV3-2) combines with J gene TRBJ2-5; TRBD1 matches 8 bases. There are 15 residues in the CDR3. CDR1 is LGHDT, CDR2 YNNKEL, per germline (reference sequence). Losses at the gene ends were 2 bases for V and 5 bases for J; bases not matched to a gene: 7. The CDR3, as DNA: TGTGCCAGCAGCCAATCGGCAGGGGGCGGGGAGACCCAGTACTTC. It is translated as CASSQSAGGGETQYF.

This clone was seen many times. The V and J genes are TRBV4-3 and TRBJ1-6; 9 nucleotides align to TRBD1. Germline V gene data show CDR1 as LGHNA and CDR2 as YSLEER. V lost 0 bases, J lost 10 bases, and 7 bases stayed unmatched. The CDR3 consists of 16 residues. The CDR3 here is CASSQDRTGVGSPLHF. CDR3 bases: TGCGCCAGCAGCCAAGACCGGACAGGGGTTGGATCACCCCTCCACTTT.

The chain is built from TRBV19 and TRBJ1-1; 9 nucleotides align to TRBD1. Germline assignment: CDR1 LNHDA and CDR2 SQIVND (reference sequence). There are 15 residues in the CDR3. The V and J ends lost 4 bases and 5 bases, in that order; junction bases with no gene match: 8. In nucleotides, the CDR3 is TGTGCCAGTAGTACTCGGGGACAGGGCAGGACTGAAGCTTTCTTT. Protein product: CASSTRGQGRTEAFF.

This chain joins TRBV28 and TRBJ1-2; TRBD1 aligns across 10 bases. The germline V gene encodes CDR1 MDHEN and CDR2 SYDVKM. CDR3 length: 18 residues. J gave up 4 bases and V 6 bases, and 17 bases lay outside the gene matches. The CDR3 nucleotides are TGTGCCAGCAGAACTCACAGGGACAGGGGCGGGGGACTCTATGGCTACACCTTC. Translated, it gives CASRTHRDRGGGLYGYTF.

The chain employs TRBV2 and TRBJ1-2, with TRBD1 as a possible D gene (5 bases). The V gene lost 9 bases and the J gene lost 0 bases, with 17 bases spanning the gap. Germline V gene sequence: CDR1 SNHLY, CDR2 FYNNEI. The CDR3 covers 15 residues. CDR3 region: CASSSGTGANYGYTF. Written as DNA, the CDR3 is TGTGCCAGTAGCTCCGGGACGGGAGCTAACTATGGCTACACCTTC.

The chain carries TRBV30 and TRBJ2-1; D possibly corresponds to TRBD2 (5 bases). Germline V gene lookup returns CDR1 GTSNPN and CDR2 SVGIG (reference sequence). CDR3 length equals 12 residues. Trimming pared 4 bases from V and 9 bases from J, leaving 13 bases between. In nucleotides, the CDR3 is TGTGCCTGGATAACCGTAAGCGGTGAGCAGTTCTTC. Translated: CAWITVSGEQFF.

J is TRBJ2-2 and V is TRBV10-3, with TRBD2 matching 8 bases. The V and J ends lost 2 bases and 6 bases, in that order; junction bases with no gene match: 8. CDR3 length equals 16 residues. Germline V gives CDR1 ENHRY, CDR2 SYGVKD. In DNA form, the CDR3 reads TGTGCCATCAGTGAGCAGCGGGAGATATTGGCCGGGGAGCTGTTTTTT. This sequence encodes CAISEQREILAGELFF.

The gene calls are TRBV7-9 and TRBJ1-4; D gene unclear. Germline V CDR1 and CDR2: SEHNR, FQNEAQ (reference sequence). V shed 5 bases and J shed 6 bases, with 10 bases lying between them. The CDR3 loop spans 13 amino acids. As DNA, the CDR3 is TGTGCCAGCAGCACCGACACTTATGAAAAACTGTTTTTT. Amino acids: CASSTDTYEKLFF.

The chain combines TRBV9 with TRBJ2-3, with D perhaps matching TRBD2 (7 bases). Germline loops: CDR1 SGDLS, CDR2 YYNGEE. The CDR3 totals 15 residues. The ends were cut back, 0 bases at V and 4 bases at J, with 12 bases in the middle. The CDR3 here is CASSVVGGAPDTQYF. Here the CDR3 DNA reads TGTGCCAGCAGCGTAGTAGGGGGGGCCCCAGATACGCAGTATTTT.

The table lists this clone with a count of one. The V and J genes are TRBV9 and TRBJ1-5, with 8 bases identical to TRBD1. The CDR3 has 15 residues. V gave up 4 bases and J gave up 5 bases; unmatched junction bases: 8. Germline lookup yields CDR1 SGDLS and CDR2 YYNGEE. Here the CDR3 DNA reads TGTGCCAGCAGCCCCAGCAGGGGGCGCGATCAGCCCCAGCATTTT. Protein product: CASSPSRGRDQPQHF.

The CDR3: CASSSRQNSGNTIYF. As DNA, the CDR3 is TGTGCCAGTAGTAGCCGCCAGAACTCTGGAAACACCATATATTTT. The chain joins TRBV19 to TRBJ1-3, with D uncertain. There are 15 residues in the CDR3. V was trimmed by 4 bases and J by 0 bases, leaving 10 bases between them. Germline loops: CDR1 LNHDA, CDR2 SQIVND (reference sequence).